The sample holds a few counts of the clone carrying this T cell receptor beta chain. The data derive from a study of identical twins. Via MiXCR, TCRdb re-called the 5' RACE reads, giving one row per CDR3 protein. The sample gives fewer than 250,000 distinct CDR3 sequences, around 6.8% of which show up once; more than 1.5% is in the top ten. The CDR3 covers 15 residues. V was clipped by 8 bases and J by 0 bases, with 14 bases between them. In addition, the sample was reused for a study of yellow fever vaccine responses in identical twins.

V usage is TRBV12-3 or TRBV12-4 and J usage is TRBJ1-3; no reliable D call. The sequencing input was memory (CD45RO+) T cells sorted from blood. The sequence was collected from a woman younger than 30 in good health. CDR3 sequence: CASSRDGSSGNTIYF. The CDR3 DNA follows: TGTGCCAGCTCCAGAGACGGAAGCTCTGGAAACACCATATATTTT.